This T cell receptor (beta chain) appears in the sequencing data of a study of control samples from healthy donors and cancer patients. The table came from immunoSEQ multiplex PCR; TCRdb's copy has only in-frame clones and leaves some out. The sample holds some 130,000 clones, about 94% seen once. The V and J ends lost 3 bases and 3 bases, in that order; junction bases with no gene match: 2. The CDR3 runs 15 residues. Germline assignment: CDR1 KGHSH and CDR2 LQKENI. The V call is TRBV18, the J call TRBJ2-1; 10 bases line up with TRBD1. Source material: blood. This sequence was found in a young man in good health. CDR3 loop: CASSPGTGDYNEQFF. CDR3 DNA: TGTGCCAGCTCACCCGGGACAGGGGACTACAATGAGCAGTTCTTC.